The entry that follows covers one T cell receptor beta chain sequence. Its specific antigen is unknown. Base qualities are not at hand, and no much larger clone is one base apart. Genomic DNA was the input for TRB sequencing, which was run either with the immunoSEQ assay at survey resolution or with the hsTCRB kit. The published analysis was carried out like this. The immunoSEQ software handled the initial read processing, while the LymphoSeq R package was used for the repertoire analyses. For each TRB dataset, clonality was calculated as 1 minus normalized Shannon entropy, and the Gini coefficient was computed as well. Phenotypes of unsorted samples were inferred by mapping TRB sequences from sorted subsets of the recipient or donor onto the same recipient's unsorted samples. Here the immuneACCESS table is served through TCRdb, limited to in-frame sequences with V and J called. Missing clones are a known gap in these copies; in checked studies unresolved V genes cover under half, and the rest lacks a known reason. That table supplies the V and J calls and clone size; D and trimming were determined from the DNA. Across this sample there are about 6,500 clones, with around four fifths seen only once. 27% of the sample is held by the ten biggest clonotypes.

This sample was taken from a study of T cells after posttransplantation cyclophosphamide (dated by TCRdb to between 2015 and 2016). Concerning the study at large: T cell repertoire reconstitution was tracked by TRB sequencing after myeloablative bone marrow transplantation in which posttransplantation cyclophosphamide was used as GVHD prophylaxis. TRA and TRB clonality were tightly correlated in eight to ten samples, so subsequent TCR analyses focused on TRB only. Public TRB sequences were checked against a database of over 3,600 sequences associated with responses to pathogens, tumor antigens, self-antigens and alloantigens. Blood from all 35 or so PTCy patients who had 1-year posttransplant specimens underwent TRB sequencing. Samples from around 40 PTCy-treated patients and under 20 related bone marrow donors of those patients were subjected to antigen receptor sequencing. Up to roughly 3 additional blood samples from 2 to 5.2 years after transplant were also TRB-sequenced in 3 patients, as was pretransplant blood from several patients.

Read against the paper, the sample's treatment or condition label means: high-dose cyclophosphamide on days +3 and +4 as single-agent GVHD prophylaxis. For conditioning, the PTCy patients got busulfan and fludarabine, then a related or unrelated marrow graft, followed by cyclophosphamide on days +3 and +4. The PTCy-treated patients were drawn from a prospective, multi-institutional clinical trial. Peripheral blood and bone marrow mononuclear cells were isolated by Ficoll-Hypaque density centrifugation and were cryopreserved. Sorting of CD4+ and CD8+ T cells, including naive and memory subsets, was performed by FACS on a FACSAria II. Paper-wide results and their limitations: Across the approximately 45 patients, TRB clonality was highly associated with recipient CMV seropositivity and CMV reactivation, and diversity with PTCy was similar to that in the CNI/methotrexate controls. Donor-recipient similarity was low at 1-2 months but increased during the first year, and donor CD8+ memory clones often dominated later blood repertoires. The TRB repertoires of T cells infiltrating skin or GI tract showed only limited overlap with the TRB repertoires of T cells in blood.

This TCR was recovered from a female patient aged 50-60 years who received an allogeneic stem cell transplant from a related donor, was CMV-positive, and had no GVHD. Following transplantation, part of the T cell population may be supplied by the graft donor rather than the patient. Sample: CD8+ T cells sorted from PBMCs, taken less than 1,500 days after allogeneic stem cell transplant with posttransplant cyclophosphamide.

The CDR3 loop reads CASSLLGSSYNEQFF. The base sequence is TGTGCCAGCAGCCTTCTAGGAAGCTCCTACAATGAGCAGTTCTTC. The chain employs TRBV14 and TRBJ2-1; no D segment can be confidently identified. The V end loses 4 bases and the J end loses 0 bases, and a stretch of 10 bases separates them. The germline V gene encodes CDR1 SGHDN and CDR2 FVKESK. Spanning cysteine to phenylalanine, the CDR3 consists of 15 amino acids. CDR3 DNA is the only sequence kept; it has 45 bases, read in frame from the first base.